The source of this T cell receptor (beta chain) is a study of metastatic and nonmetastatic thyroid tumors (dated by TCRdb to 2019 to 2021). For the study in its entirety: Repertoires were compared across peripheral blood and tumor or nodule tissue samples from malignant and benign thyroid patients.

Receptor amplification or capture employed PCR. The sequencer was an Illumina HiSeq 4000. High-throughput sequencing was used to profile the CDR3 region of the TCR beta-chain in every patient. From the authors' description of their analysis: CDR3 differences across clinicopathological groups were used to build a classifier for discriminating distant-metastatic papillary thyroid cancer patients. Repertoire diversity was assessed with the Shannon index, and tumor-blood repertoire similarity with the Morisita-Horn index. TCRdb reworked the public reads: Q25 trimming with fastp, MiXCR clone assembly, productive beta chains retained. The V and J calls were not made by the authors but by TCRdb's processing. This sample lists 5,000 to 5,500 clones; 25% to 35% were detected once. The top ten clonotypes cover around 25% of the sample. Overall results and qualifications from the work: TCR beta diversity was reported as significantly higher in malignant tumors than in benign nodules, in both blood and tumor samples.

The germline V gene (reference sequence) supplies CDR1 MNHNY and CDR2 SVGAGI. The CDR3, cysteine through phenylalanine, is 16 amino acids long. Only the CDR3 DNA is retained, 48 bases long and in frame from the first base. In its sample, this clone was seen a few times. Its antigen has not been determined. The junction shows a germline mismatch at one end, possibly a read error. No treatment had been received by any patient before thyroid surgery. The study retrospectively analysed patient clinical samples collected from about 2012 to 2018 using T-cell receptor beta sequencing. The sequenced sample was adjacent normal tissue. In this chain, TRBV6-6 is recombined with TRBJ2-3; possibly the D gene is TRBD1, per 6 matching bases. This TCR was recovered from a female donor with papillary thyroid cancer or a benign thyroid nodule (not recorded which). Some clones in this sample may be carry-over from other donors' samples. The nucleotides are TGTGCCAACAGTTACTCACAATCGACAGGCACGGATACGCAGTATTTT. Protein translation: CANSYSQSTGTDTQYF.